This T cell receptor (beta chain) originates from a study of PD-L1 blockade in urothelial cancer. V gave up 6 bases and J gave up 2 bases, with 13 bases separating them. Germline V gene data show CDR1 as SEHNR and CDR2 as FQNEAQ (reference sequence). CDR3 length: 15 amino acids. The table came from immunoSEQ multiplex PCR; TCRdb's copy has only in-frame clones and leaves some out. This sample has approximately 51,000 clones, with approximately 86% found just once. The sequence was obtained from a man between 60 and 70 years old with urothelial cancer. The starting material was PBMCs, obtained around atezolizumab (anti-PD-L1) treatment. This sequence joins TRBV7-9 and TRBJ2-2, with a tentative D call TRBD1 (6 bases). The CDR3 nucleotides are TGTGCCAGCAGTGAAGTGGGGGCAAACACCGGGGAGCTGTTTTTT. Protein product: CASSEVGANTGELFF.